This passage covers 27 T cell receptor beta chains from one sample sequenced in a study of cytomegalovirus exposure and HLA in healthy donors. The protocol was immunoSEQ multiplex PCR, while the TCRdb copy is restricted to in-frame clones and leaves out a portion. This table has approximately 72,000 clones, 90% to 95% appearing once. The sequenced sample was PBMCs. Receptor source: a young woman in good health and CMV-seronegative.

The chain is built from TRBV10-3 and TRBJ2-3; 9 bases map to TRBD1. The CDR3 runs 16 residues. V shed 0 bases, J shed 4 bases, and the junction held 5 bases outside the gene matches. Germline CDR1 and CDR2: ENHRY and SYGVKD. The CDR3, as DNA: TGTGCCATCAGTGAGTCGCAGGGACAGGGTGCAGATACGCAGTATTTT. This encodes CAISESQGQGADTQYF.

The chain is built from TRBV6-5 and TRBJ2-1; 12 bases line up with TRBD2. The germline V gene encodes CDR1 MNHEY and CDR2 SVGAGI. The CDR3 sequence is 15 residues long. With 5 bases clipped from V and 4 bases from J, the junction kept 3 bases outside the gene matches. The CDR3 protein is CASSRLAGDYNEQFF. CDR3 DNA sequence: TGTGCCAGCAGTCGACTAGCGGGGGATTACAATGAGCAGTTCTTC.

V gene TRBV28 combines with J gene TRBJ1-5; D is uncertain. The V gene's germline CDR1 is MDHEN and CDR2 SYDVKM. The CDR3 runs 13 residues. V shed 1 base and J shed 4 bases, with 5 bases lying between them. CDR3: CASSLSGNQPQHF. CDR3 nucleotide sequence: TGTGCCAGCAGTTTATCGGGAAATCAGCCCCAGCATTTT.

The V gene is TRBV7-3, the J gene TRBJ2-1; no definite D call. Per the germline V gene, CDR1 is SGHTA and CDR2 is FQGTGA. The CDR3 length is 13 residues. V lost 1 base and J lost 5, with 6 bases in between. CDR3 sequence (DNA): TGTGCCAGCAGCTTAATTGGAGACAATGAGCAGTTCTTC. It is translated as CASSLIGDNEQFF.

This chain links TRBV2 with TRBJ1-4; 7 bases align to TRBD1. CDR1 and CDR2 (germline): SNHLY, FYNNEI. CDR3 length equals 16 residues. V shed 7 bases and J 4 bases; nucleotides not matched to a gene: 12. The DNA for the CDR3 is TGTGCCAGCACCCCCCAAGGGGGACAGCTTAATGAAAAACTGTTTTTT. Translating gives CASTPQGGQLNEKLFF.

The chain joins TRBV19 to TRBJ1-2, with unresolved D. Looked up from germline, CDR1 is LNHDA and CDR2 is SQIVND (reference sequence). The V end lost 1 base, the J end lost 4 bases, and 16 bases lay between the germline ends. CDR3 length equals 16 residues. This chain's CDR3 is CASSIVSDSKAYGYTF. CDR3 coding DNA: TGTGCCAGTAGTATAGTTAGTGACTCAAAGGCCTATGGCTACACCTTC.

The J gene is TRBJ2-7, the V gene TRBV7-2, with TRBD2 matching 9 bases. V was clipped by 5 bases and J by 6 bases; unmatched bases: 17. The CDR3 runs 17 residues. Per the germline V gene, CDR1 is SGHTA and CDR2 is FQGNSA. In nucleotides, the CDR3 is TGTGCCAGCAGCCCGCCTGGGGTTGTTAGCGGGGGTAGCGAGCAGTACTTC. Translated, it gives CASSPPGVVSGGSEQYF.

V is TRBV9 and J is TRBJ2-7; D call uncertain. The V and J ends lost 0 bases and 0 bases respectively, with 4 bases between them. Germline CDR1 and CDR2: SGDLS and YYNGEE. This CDR3 region has 13 residues. The CDR3 here is CASSVANSYEQYF. The CDR3 DNA reads TGTGCCAGCAGCGTAGCCAACTCCTACGAGCAGTACTTC.

CDR3 nucleotides: TGCAGCGTTGTAGGGGGGGTGGGCGAGACCCAGTACTTC. This sequence encodes CSVVGGVGETQYF. J is TRBJ2-5 and V is TRBV29-1; a possible D gene is TRBD2 (7 bases). Trimming took 4 bases from V and 5 from J, leaving 14 bases between them. Germline-derived CDR1 and CDR2 are SQVTM and ANQGSEA. The CDR3 has 13 amino acids.

This clone was found once. The rearrangement uses TRBV7-9 and TRBJ1-5, with 8 bases identical to TRBD1. The germline V gene encodes CDR1 SEHNR and CDR2 FQNEAQ (reference sequence). The CDR3 contains 14 residues. J was trimmed by 6 bases and V by 5 bases; bases with no gene match: 6. CDR3 region: CASSAGQGAQPQHF. As DNA, the CDR3 is TGTGCCAGCAGCGCGGGGCAGGGGGCTCAGCCCCAGCATTTT.

The rearrangement uses TRBV5-8 and TRBJ2-7, with 7 positions matching TRBD1. CDR3 size: 13 residues. Germline trimming cut 4 bases from V and 3 bases from J; bases unmatched to any gene: 4. CDR1 is SGHTS and CDR2 is YDEGEE in the germline V gene. The CDR3 DNA reads TGTGCCAGCAGCCCAGACAGGGTCTACGAGCAGTACTTC. Its protein product is CASSPDRVYEQYF. Drawing the rest from reference TRBV5-8 and TRBJ2-7, the complete variable domain is EAGVTQSPTHLIKTRGQQATLRCSPISGHTSVYWYQQALGLGLQFLLWYDEGEERNRGNFPPRFSGRQFPNYSSELNVNALELEDSALYLCASSPDRVYEQYFGPGTRLTVT.

The chain combines TRBV28 with TRBJ2-1, with D maybe TRBD2 (5 bases). Germline assignment: CDR1 MDHEN and CDR2 SYDVKM. This CDR3 has 14 residues. Between the trimmed V and J ends, which lost 7 bases and 4 bases, there was a span of 14 bases. CDR3 protein: CASTERAQYNEQFF. The CDR3 bases are TGTGCCAGCACCGAGAGGGCACAGTACAATGAGCAGTTCTTC.

Comments on this clone: A read error may account for a junction end that differs from germline. This sequence joins TRBV11-2 and TRBJ2-7; D might be TRBD1 (6 bases). The CDR3 runs to 12 residues. The V gene's germline CDR1 is SGHAT and CDR2 FQNNGV. The CDR3 spells CASSLGDSGQSF. In DNA form, the CDR3 reads TGTGCCAGCAGCTTGGGAGATTCAGGACAGTCCTTC.

The V call is TRBV5-1, the J call TRBJ2-1; 13 nucleotides agree with TRBD2. The CDR3 runs to 16 residues. In germline, CDR1 is SGHRS, CDR2 YFSETQ. J lost 7 bases, V lost 0 bases, and 4 bases had no gene match. The CDR3 sequence is CASSLGLAGGANEQFF. The CDR3 nucleotides read TGCGCCAGCAGCTTGGGACTAGCGGGGGGTGCAAATGAGCAGTTCTTC.

V gene TRBV2 combines with J gene TRBJ1-2; no definite D call. Trimming stripped 5 bases from V and 2 bases from J, with 6 bases between. This CDR3 is 12 amino acids long. Germline V gene lookup returns CDR1 SNHLY and CDR2 FYNNEI. CDR3 sequence (DNA): TGTGCCAGCAGTCCTTCCAACTATGGCTACACCTTC. Translated, it gives CASSPSNYGYTF.

This clone was detected a few times. The genes are TRBV6-1 and TRBJ2-7; 8 bases are a match to TRBD2. The CDR3 consists of 14 residues. After removal of 6 bases from V and 2 bases from J, the junction contained 6 bases not matched to a gene. The germline gives CDR1 MNHNS, CDR2 SASEGT. The CDR3: CASRTGGRAYEQYF. CDR3 bases: TGTGCCAGCAGGACGGGAGGGAGGGCCTACGAGCAGTACTTC.

The chain joins TRBV11-2 to TRBJ2-7; D possibly corresponds to TRBD2 (5 bases). The CDR3 is 14 residues long. Germline CDR1 reads SGHAT; CDR2 reads FQNNGV. V was shortened by 0 bases and J by 4 bases, with 10 bases between the two germline ends. CDR3 coding DNA: TGTGCCAGCAGCTTAGAGGCGGGCGGTTACGAGCAGTACTTC. Protein product: CASSLEAGGYEQYF.

The chain couples TRBV5-1 to TRBJ2-7; 7 bases are a match to TRBD1. V trimming: 0 bases; J trimming: 3 bases; junction bases outside the gene matches: 6. The CDR3 has 15 residues. Looked up from germline, CDR1 is SGHRS and CDR2 is YFSETQ. As DNA, the CDR3 is TGCGCCAGCAGCTTGGTGGTGACAGGGAGCTACGAGCAGTACTTC. Translation: CASSLVVTGSYEQYF. The whole variable domain, filled in from reference TRBV5-1 and TRBJ2-7, reads KAGVTQTPRYLIKTRGQQVTLSCSPISGHRSVSWYQQTPGQGLQFLFEYFSETQRNKGNFPGRFSGRQFSNSRSEMNVSTLELGDSALYLCASSLVVTGSYEQYFGPGTRLTVT.

The CDR3, as DNA: TGCGCCAGCAGCTCTGGACTAGCGGGGGGTGCAGATACGCAGTATTTT. Protein: CASSSGLAGGADTQYF. This sequence joins TRBV4-1 and TRBJ2-3, with TRBD2 matching 14 bases. The CDR3 is 16 residues long. The germline V gene has CDR1 MGHRA and CDR2 YSYEKL. The ends lost 5 bases at V and 4 bases at J; junction bases unmatched: 5.

The chain links TRBV19 to TRBJ1-1; maybe TRBD1 (5 bases). Per the germline V gene, CDR1 is LNHDA and CDR2 is SQIVND (reference sequence). V was shortened by 5 bases and J by 1 base, with 11 bases between the two germline ends. The CDR3 has 14 amino acids. The CDR3 loop is CASSFRQQNTEAFF. The CDR3 DNA reads as TGTGCCAGTAGTTTCCGACAGCAGAACACTGAAGCTTTCTTT. Together with reference TRBV19 and TRBJ1-1, the CDR3 gives the full variable domain: DGGITQSPKYLFRKEGQNVTLSCEQNLNHDAMYWYRQDPGQGLRLIYYSQIVNDFQKGDIAEGYSVSREKKESFPLTVTSAQKNPTAFYLCASSFRQQNTEAFFGQGTRLTVV.

J is TRBJ1-1 and V is TRBV6-5; D is unresolved. The CDR3 sequence is 14 residues long. CDR1 and CDR2 from the germline V gene are MNHEY and SVGAGI. V was shortened by 7 bases and J by 1 base, with 13 bases between the two germline ends. The CDR3 region has the DNA TGTGCCAGCACTAATAGTGGTGGGAACACTGAAGCTTTCTTT. This codes for CASTNSGGNTEAFF.

Here the CDR3 DNA reads TGTGCCAGCAGCGTATCGGGGGGTAGCTCTGGAAACACCATATATTTT. Residues: CASSVSGGSSGNTIYF. The gene calls are TRBV9 and TRBJ1-3, with D possibly matching TRBD1 (5 bases). The CDR3 extends over 16 amino acids. Trimming removed 1 base from V and 0 bases from J, with 11 bases in between. Germline CDR1 SGDLS, CDR2 YYNGEE.

This sequence joins TRBV9 and TRBJ2-7, with 8 nucleotides matching TRBD1. Germline lookup yields CDR1 SGDLS and CDR2 YYNGEE. Germline trimming cut 0 bases from V and 2 bases from J; bases unmatched to any gene: 4. The CDR3 is 15 amino acids. The CDR3 region is CASSVEPGGTYEQYF. The CDR3 DNA follows: TGTGCCAGCAGCGTAGAGCCAGGGGGCACCTACGAGCAGTACTTC.

This clone was counted once. This chain links TRBV19 with TRBJ2-7; a possible D gene is TRBD1 (5 bases). Trimming cost V 1 base and J 1 base, with 11 bases left between them. The CDR3 runs 15 residues. CDR1 is LNHDA and CDR2 is SQIVND in the germline V gene (reference sequence). The CDR3 loop is CASSIGQKFSYEQYF. CDR3 coding DNA: TGTGCCAGTAGTATAGGACAGAAATTTTCCTACGAGCAGTACTTC.

The V and J genes are TRBV5-1 and TRBJ2-3, with D maybe TRBD2 (5 bases). The CDR3 is 15 amino acids. Germline-derived CDR1 and CDR2 are SGHRS and YFSETQ. Deletions cut 0 bases from V and 0 bases from J, with 8 bases between. This CDR3 reads CASSLARGSTDTQYF. In DNA, the CDR3 is TGCGCCAGCAGCTTGGCTCGGGGTAGCACAGATACGCAGTATTTT.

The genes are TRBV2 and TRBJ2-2, with 7 bases lining up with TRBD1. The length of the CDR3 is 14 residues. Germline lookup yields CDR1 SNHLY and CDR2 FYNNEI. The J segment lost 2 bases and the V segment lost 7 bases, leaving 4 bases of the junction unmatched. The chain's CDR3 is CASKYRGNTGELFF. The CDR3 bases are TGTGCCAGCAAATACAGGGGTAACACCGGGGAGCTGTTTTTT.

The chain is built from TRBV10-1 and TRBJ2-7, with 8 bases fitting TRBD1. Trimming at V came to 4 bases and at J to 5 bases, leaving 10 bases not matched to a gene. The CDR3 is 15 amino acids. The germline V gene encodes CDR1 WNHNN and CDR2 SYGVQD (reference sequence). CDR3 protein: CASSVERQGAHEQYF. CDR3 DNA: TGCGCCAGCAGTGTGGAACGTCAGGGGGCACACGAGCAGTACTTC.